This is a list of T cell receptor beta chains from one sample in a study of blood T cell repertoires in COVID-19. This table comes from immunoSEQ multiplex PCR, and its TCRdb copy is limited to in-frame clones, with some not included. The sample shows 150,000 or so clones, about 88% of them seen only once. Material for sequencing was peripheral blood. The receptors were sampled from a young man with acute or convalescent COVID-19. CDR3s include the opening cysteine and the closing phenylalanine or tryptophan. The order of the fields is clone size, V gene, J gene, D gene, CDR3 DNA, CDR3 protein. The D gene is left open where the match is weak. Only part of the rows carry a size: once, few, many, or a class if the clone is expanded.

abundance: -
v_gene: TRBV6-6
j_gene: TRBJ1-1
d_gene: -
CDR3nt: TGTGCCAGCAGTCCCGGGTTTGGGGGGACTGAAGCTTTCTTT
CDR3aa: CASSPGFGGTEAFF

abundance: -
v_gene: TRBV7-2
j_gene: TRBJ2-7
d_gene: -
CDR3nt: TGTGCCAGCAGCTCCTCGGGGGAATCCCCCTACGAGCAGTACTTC
CDR3aa: CASSSSGESPYEQYF

abundance: -
v_gene: TRBV30
j_gene: TRBJ1-4
d_gene: TRBD1
CDR3nt: TGTGCCTGGAGTGGGGGACAGTCAACTAATGAAAAACTGTTTTTT
CDR3aa: CAWSGGQSTNEKLFF

abundance: once
v_gene: TRBV18
j_gene: TRBJ2-3
d_gene: -
CDR3nt: TGTGCCAGCTCACCAAGGGGAAGCAACACAGATACGCAGTATTTT
CDR3aa: CASSPRGSNTDTQYF

abundance: -
v_gene: TRBV19
j_gene: TRBJ2-5
d_gene: TRBD2
CDR3nt: TGTGCCAGTAGTACCGCTAGCGGGGGGGCGAAGACCCAGTACTTC
CDR3aa: CASSTASGGAKTQYF

abundance: once
v_gene: TRBV6-2/TRBV6-3
j_gene: TRBJ1-1
d_gene: TRBD1
CDR3nt: TGTGCCAGCAGTCCACAGGGGGCCACTGAAGCTTTCTTT
CDR3aa: CASSPQGATEAFF

abundance: -
v_gene: TRBV19
j_gene: TRBJ2-2
d_gene: TRBD1
CDR3nt: TGTGCCAGTAGTAGCACGGGACAGGGGGCGAACACCGGGGAGCTGTTTTTT
CDR3aa: CASSSTGQGANTGELFF

abundance: -
v_gene: TRBV4-1
j_gene: TRBJ1-1
d_gene: TRBD1
CDR3nt: TGCGCCAGCAGACCGACAGGGGCGCGGACTGAAGCTTTCTTT
CDR3aa: CASRPTGARTEAFF

abundance: -
v_gene: TRBV2
j_gene: TRBJ1-3
d_gene: -
CDR3nt: TGTGCCAGCAGTTTCAGGGGAGCTGGAAACACCATATATTTT
CDR3aa: CASSFRGAGNTIYF

abundance: once
v_gene: TRBV7-8
j_gene: TRBJ2-7
d_gene: TRBD1
CDR3nt: TGTGCCAGCAGCCCGGGGACAGACTACTACGAGCAGTACTTC
CDR3aa: CASSPGTDYYEQYF

abundance: -
v_gene: TRBV11-2
j_gene: TRBJ1-5
d_gene: TRBD1
CDR3nt: TGTGCCAGCAGCCAATGGACAGGGGGCAATCAGCCCCAGCATTTT
CDR3aa: CASSQWTGGNQPQHF

abundance: -
v_gene: TRBV5-1
j_gene: TRBJ1-6
d_gene: -
CDR3nt: TGCGCCAGCAGCTTGGTTACGTCGGGGGGTTCACCCCTCCACTTT
CDR3aa: CASSLVTSGGSPLHF

abundance: -
v_gene: TRBV2
j_gene: TRBJ2-6
d_gene: TRBD2
CDR3nt: TGTGCCACGGCTAGCGGGTTCTCTGGGGCCAACGTCCTGACTTTC
CDR3aa: CATASGFSGANVLTF

abundance: -
v_gene: TRBV11-1
j_gene: TRBJ1-6
d_gene: TRBD1
CDR3nt: TGTGCCAGCAGCTCATCCCAGGGACAGAATTCACCCCTCCACTTT
CDR3aa: CASSSSQGQNSPLHF

abundance: -
v_gene: TRBV5-1
j_gene: TRBJ1-3
d_gene: -
CDR3nt: TGCGCCAGCAGCCCGAGCGGTTCTCCTGGAAACACCATATATTTT
CDR3aa: CASSPSGSPGNTIYF

abundance: -
v_gene: TRBV5-1
j_gene: TRBJ1-5
d_gene: -
CDR3nt: TGCGCCAGCAGCTTGTCAGGGTTGGATCAGCCCCAGCATTTT
CDR3aa: CASSLSGLDQPQHF

abundance: -
v_gene: TRBV14
j_gene: TRBJ1-3
d_gene: -
CDR3nt: TGTGCCAGCAGCCAAGATCGTTGGACAGCGAGAAACACCATATATTTT
CDR3aa: CASSQDRWTARNTIYF